This TCR beta chain was identified in a study of graft-versus-host responses after intestinal transplantation. The ends were cut back, 0 bases at V and 10 bases at J, with 13 bases in the middle. The CDR3 runs to 13 residues. Per the germline V gene, CDR1 is SGHNT and CDR2 is YYREEE (reference sequence). Sequencing was performed with immunoSEQ multiplex PCR; in TCRdb, only in-frame clones are kept and a portion is missing. Here the sample spans 37,000 or so clones, about 89% being singletons. About this clone itself: The sample contains more than one DNA sequence encoding this CDR3.

This receptor was identified in a human patient who received an intestinal transplant, so some T cells may come from the graft donor. V is TRBV5-4 and J is TRBJ1-1; D remains unclear. The source material was PBMCs, sampled roughly 300 days after intestinal transplant. The CDR3 here is CASSLERVAGAFF. CDR3 bases: TGTGCCAGCAGCTTGGAACGGGTAGCAGGAGCTTTCTTT.